One and the same sample provided the 28 T cell receptor beta chains below, sequenced in a study of T cells in Graves' hyperthyroidism and ophthalmopathy. The investigators amplified TCR beta CDR3 regions from RNA transcripts. When the TCR CDR3 underwent first-round RT-PCR, the HTBI primer set was used. MiXCR was run by TCRdb on the multiplex PCR reads, yielding one entry per CDR3 protein. This table has around 360,000 distinct CDR3 sequences, nearly 15% appearing once. The material sequenced was blood. These receptors originate from a woman in her fifties or sixties with Graves' ophthalmopathy.

The rearrangement joins TRBV2 to TRBJ2-7; TRBD1 matches 8 bases. Germline CDR1 is SNHLY and CDR2 is FYNNEI. The CDR3 extends over 15 amino acids. After removal of 6 bases from V and 2 bases from J, the junction contained 9 bases not matched to a gene. In nucleotides, the CDR3 is TGTGCCAGCAGGTCCGGGACAGGTGGAACCTACGAGCAGTACTTC. This gives the protein CASRSGTGGTYEQYF.

This clonotype was picked up many times. The V call is TRBV28, the J call TRBJ2-4; D might be TRBD1 (6 bases). V was pared by 5 bases and J by 1 base, with 15 bases between. The CDR3 is made up of 16 amino acids. Germline CDR1 reads MDHEN; CDR2 reads SYDVKM. The DNA of the CDR3 is TGTGCCAGCAGTGTCGGTGGGGGCTTCGCCAAAAACATTCAGTACTTC. It is translated as CASSVGGGFAKNIQYF.

This chain connects TRBV7-9 to TRBJ2-5; weak D call: TRBD1 (6 bases). The CDR3 covers 15 residues. Trimming cost V 10 bases and J 1 base, with 19 bases left between them. Germline lookup yields CDR1 SEHNR and CDR2 FQNEAQ (reference sequence). The CDR3 loop is CATLKQGLFQETQYF. CDR3 DNA: TGTGCCACCCTTAAACAGGGTCTATTCCAAGAGACCCAGTACTTC. The whole variable domain, filled in from reference TRBV7-9 and TRBJ2-5, reads DTGVSQNPRHKITKRGQNVTFRCDPISEHNRLYWYRQTLGQGPEFLTYFQNEAQLEKSRLLSDRFSAERPKGSFSTLEIQRTEQGDSAMYLCATLKQGLFQETQYFGPGTRLLVL.

This clonotype has at least ten counts. J is TRBJ1-5 and V is TRBV6-1; TRBD1 matches at 9 bases. Germline-derived CDR1 and CDR2 are MNHNS and SASEGT. This CDR3 has 15 amino acids. Germline trimming cut 3 bases from V and 7 bases from J; bases unmatched to any gene: 7. The DNA of the CDR3 is TGTGCCAGCAGTGAGGCCGGGACAGGGATCCAGCCCCAGCATTTT. It translates to CASSEAGTGIQPQHF.

This clonotype has just a few counts. The rearrangement joins TRBV6-2 or TRBV6-3 to TRBJ2-1, with D possibly TRBD2 on 5 matching bases. This CDR3 spans 12 amino acids. Per the germline V gene, CDR1 is MNHEY and CDR2 is SVGEGT. The V end was cut by 4 bases, the J end by 6 bases, with 7 bases between. CDR3 DNA: TGTGCCAGCAGTTGGACTCTCAATGAGCAGTTCTTC. This translates into CASSWTLNEQFF.

In its sample, this clonotype was seen a few times. DNA for the CDR3: TGTGCCAGCAGCTTGGAACATGAGCAGTACTTC. Its translation: CASSLEHEQYF. The gene calls are TRBV5-6 and TRBJ2-7; no definite D call. Germline loops: CDR1 SGHDT, CDR2 YYEEEE. CDR3 length: 11 amino acids. V was shortened by 0 bases and J by 7 bases, with 5 bases between the two germline ends. Using reference TRBV5-6 and TRBJ2-7 for the parts outside the CDR3, the full variable domain is DAGVTQSPTHLIKTRGQQVTLRCSPKSGHDTVSWYQQALGQGPQFIFQYYEEEERQRGNFPDRFSGHQFPNYSSELNVNALLLGDSALYLCASSLEHEQYFGPGTRLTVT.

This clonotype was counted at least ten times. The chain employs TRBV20-1 and TRBJ1-5; D gene uncertain. The CDR3 sequence is 12 residues long. Germline V lookup: CDR1 DFQATT, CDR2 SNEGSKA (reference sequence). With 0 bases removed from V and 4 bases from J, the gap between germline ends came to 4 bases. The CDR3 DNA reads as TGCAGTGCTAGAGAGCAGAATCAGCCCCAGCATTTT. This gives the protein CSAREQNQPQHF.

V is TRBV14 and J is TRBJ2-2; 11 nucleotides line up with TRBD2. V shed 1 base, J shed 6 bases, and the junction held 1 base outside the gene matches. Germline V lookup: CDR1 SGHDN, CDR2 FVKESK. This CDR3 contains 15 residues. CDR3 sequence (DNA): TGTGCCAGCAGCCAAGCACTAGCGGGAGCCGGGGAGCTGTTTTTT. Translated: CASSQALAGAGELFF.

This clonotype showed up just a few times. The gene calls are TRBV5-1 and TRBJ2-7; the D is unclear. Germline assignment: CDR1 SGHRS and CDR2 YFSETQ. With 4 bases removed from V and 0 bases from J, the gap between germline ends came to 11 bases. This CDR3 region has 14 residues. Here the CDR3 reads CASSALGISYEQYF. CDR3 nucleotide sequence: TGCGCCAGCAGCGCTCTAGGGATCTCCTACGAGCAGTACTTC.

In its sample, this clonotype was seen a few times. The V gene is TRBV7-2, the J gene TRBJ2-1, with D hard to call. The CDR3 consists of 16 residues. Looked up from germline, CDR1 is SGHTA and CDR2 is FQGNSA. The V end was cut by 5 bases, the J end by 2 bases, with 16 bases between. The CDR3 bases are TGTGCCAGCAGCGAAGTAGCTGTTGGTCCCTACAATGAGCAGTTCTTC. Translation: CASSEVAVGPYNEQFF.

The genes are TRBV19 and TRBJ2-1; D is undetermined. V lost 9 bases and J lost 6, with 12 bases in between. Germline assignment: CDR1 LNHDA and CDR2 SQIVND (reference sequence). The CDR3 has 12 amino acids. This CDR3 reads CASRRSINEQFF. The CDR3 nucleotides read TGTGCCAGCCGTAGAAGCATCAATGAGCAGTTCTTC.

This clonotype was observed at least ten times. The chain uses TRBV5-1 and TRBJ2-7, with D maybe TRBD1 (6 bases). The length of the CDR3 is 15 residues. V was trimmed by 0 bases and J by 2 bases, leaving 12 bases between them. Per germline, CDR1 SGHRS and CDR2 YFSETQ. DNA for the CDR3: TGCGCCAGCAGCTTGGCCGCACAGGGTCCCTACGAGCAGTACTTC. Protein sequence: CASSLAAQGPYEQYF. Full variable domain (remainder filled in from reference TRBV5-1 and TRBJ2-7): KAGVTQTPRYLIKTRGQQVTLSCSPISGHRSVSWYQQTPGQGLQFLFEYFSETQRNKGNFPGRFSGRQFSNSRSEMNVSTLELGDSALYLCASSLAAQGPYEQYFGPGTRLTVT.

This clonotype was recorded many times. This chain connects TRBV28 to TRBJ2-3; D may be TRBD1 or TRBD2 (6 bases each). Germline loops: CDR1 MDHEN, CDR2 SYDVKM. Trimming pared 8 bases from V and 7 bases from J, leaving 19 bases between. The CDR3 is 14 residues long. CDR3: CASGWRGHSYTQYF. The CDR3 DNA is TGTGCCAGCGGTTGGCGGGGACATTCGTATACGCAGTATTTT.

This clonotype was picked up many times. The chain combines TRBV7-2 with TRBJ1-1, with D uncertain. There are 14 residues in the CDR3. Germline CDR1 and CDR2: SGHTA and FQGNSA. V lost 3 bases to trimming and J lost 1 base, with 9 bases between them. CDR3 sequence reads: CASSFSTANTEAFF. CDR3 DNA: TGTGCCAGCAGCTTTAGTACAGCGAACACTGAAGCTTTCTTT.

With regard to this clonotype: The junction departs from germline at one end; a sequencing error may be responsible. J is TRBJ1-1 and V is TRBV5-4, with D uncertain. The CDR3 length is 13 residues. Germline lookup yields CDR1 SGHNT and CDR2 YYREEE (reference sequence). The CDR3 reads CATQDWAGTEALF. DNA for the CDR3: TGTGCCACGCAGGACTGGGCCGGCACTGAAGCTCTCTTT.

Ten or more counts support this clonotype. Here the CDR3 DNA reads TGCAGTATAAGCCCCTGGGAACTAGCGGGGAGCTCCTACAATGAGCAGTTCTTC. Its protein product is CSISPWELAGSSYNEQFF. The chain links TRBV20-1 to TRBJ2-1, with 10 bases lining up with TRBD2. V was pared by 8 bases and J by 0 bases, with 16 bases of the junction left unmatched. Germline V CDR1 and CDR2: DFQATT, SNEGSKA (reference sequence). The CDR3 extends over 18 amino acids.

This clonotype was observed a handful of times. This chain connects TRBV2 to TRBJ2-1; perhaps TRBD2 as D (6 bases). V was pared by 6 bases and J by 9 bases, with 21 bases between. The CDR3 has 15 residues. Looked up from germline, CDR1 is SNHLY and CDR2 is FYNNEI. The CDR3 here is CASRVAAAPEGEQFF. In DNA form, the CDR3 reads TGTGCCAGCAGGGTAGCGGCAGCTCCGGAGGGTGAGCAGTTCTTC. The full variable domain, rest sourced from reference TRBV2 and TRBJ2-1, is EPEVTQTPSHQVTQMGQEVILRCVPISNHLYFYWYRQILGQKVEFLVSFYNNEISEKSEIFDDQFSVERPDGSNFTLKIRSTKLEDSAMYFCASRVAAAPEGEQFFGPGTRLTVL.

This clonotype was counted at least ten times. The gene calls are TRBV28 and TRBJ2-5, with 8 nucleotides matching TRBD1. The CDR3 contains 14 residues. V shed 5 bases, J shed 5 bases, and the junction held 7 bases outside the gene matches. CDR1 MDHEN and CDR2 SYDVKM come from the germline V gene. The CDR3 DNA reads as TGTGCCAGCAGTGGGACAGGACAGGGTGAGACCCAGTACTTC. Its protein product is CASSGTGQGETQYF.

The chain recombines TRBV7-3 with TRBJ2-1; 12 bases line up with TRBD2. The length of the CDR3 is 15 residues. V trimming: 5 bases; J trimming: 5 bases; junction bases outside the gene matches: 4. In germline, CDR1 is SGHTA, CDR2 FQGTGA. Here the CDR3 reads CASSSTSGRHNEQFF. CDR3 nucleotides: TGTGCCAGCAGCAGCACTAGCGGGAGGCACAATGAGCAGTTCTTC.

This clonotype has at least ten counts. V gene TRBV30 combines with J gene TRBJ2-7, with 7 bases that match TRBD1. V gave up 6 bases and J gave up 0 bases; unmatched junction bases: 5. This CDR3 spans 13 amino acids. Germline V gene sequence: CDR1 GTSNPN, CDR2 SVGIG (reference sequence). Here the CDR3 reads CACAQGISYEQYF. CDR3 DNA: TGTGCCTGCGCACAGGGGATCTCCTACGAGCAGTACTTC.

V is TRBV28 and J is TRBJ2-7; 10 positions match TRBD2. Germline V gene data show CDR1 as MDHEN and CDR2 as SYDVKM. This CDR3 is 14 amino acids long. With 5 bases clipped from V and 3 bases from J, the junction kept 4 bases outside the gene matches. The DNA of the CDR3 is TGTGCCAGCAGTCTTCTAGCGGGAGACTACGAGCAGTACTTC. Translating gives CASSLLAGDYEQYF.

In its sample, this clonotype was seen many times. The gene calls are TRBV7-8 and TRBJ2-7, with D hard to call. V dropped 1 base and J dropped 2 bases, with 9 bases sitting between them. Germline V gene sequence: CDR1 SGHVS, CDR2 FQNEAQ. This CDR3 region has 14 residues. CDR3 in DNA: TGTGCCAGCAGCTTAGGGGCGGTAGCCTACGAGCAGTACTTC. It codes for CASSLGAVAYEQYF.

This clonotype was counted at least ten times. The V call is TRBV7-9, the J call TRBJ2-1, with TRBD1 as a possible D gene (6 bases). V lost 5 bases, J lost 6 bases, and 17 bases lay in between. CDR1 and CDR2 (germline): SEHNR, FQNEAQ (reference sequence). The CDR3 sequence is 15 residues long. The CDR3 loop is CASSPLEFRGNEQFF. The CDR3 coding sequence is TGTGCCAGCAGCCCCCTAGAGTTCAGGGGCAATGAGCAGTTCTTC. Looking up the rest from reference TRBV7-9 and TRBJ2-1 gives the full variable domain: DTGVSQNPRHKITKRGQNVTFRCDPISEHNRLYWYRQTLGQGPEFLTYFQNEAQLEKSRLLSDRFSAERPKGSFSTLEIQRTEQGDSAMYLCASSPLEFRGNEQFFGPGTRLTVL.

This sequence joins TRBV12-3 or TRBV12-4 and TRBJ2-5, with 8 bases that match TRBD1. This CDR3 contains 15 residues. V was clipped by 2 bases and J by 5 bases; unmatched bases: 7. The CDR3 here is CASSLRDRPRETQYF. DNA of the CDR3: TGTGCCAGCAGTTTACGGGACAGGCCGAGGGAGACCCAGTACTTC.

This chain links TRBV6-5 with TRBJ1-1; D is undetermined. CDR1 and CDR2 (germline): MNHEY, SVGAGI. V was shortened by 0 bases and J by 1 base, with 9 bases between the two germline ends. The CDR3 length is 15 residues. The chain's CDR3 is CASSYSRVGNTEAFF. The DNA of the CDR3 is TGTGCCAGCAGTTACTCGAGAGTGGGGAACACTGAAGCTTTCTTT.

This clonotype has more than one count but fewer than ten. The chain carries TRBV20-1 and TRBJ1-6; D unclear. V was trimmed by 5 bases and J by 10 bases, leaving 12 bases between them. Germline V gives CDR1 DFQATT, CDR2 SNEGSKA (reference sequence). The CDR3 has 12 residues. The CDR3 sequence is CSALNRRSPLHF. CDR3 bases: TGCAGTGCTTTAAACCGGAGGTCACCCCTCCACTTT.

V gene TRBV6-1 combines with J gene TRBJ2-6, with D perhaps given as TRBD1 or TRBD2 (5 bases each). Per germline, CDR1 MNHNS and CDR2 SASEGT. Trimming took off 10 bases at V and 2 bases at J, with 12 bases between the two ends. CDR3 length equals 14 residues. In DNA form, the CDR3 reads TGTGCCATAAGTCGGGGCGCTGGGGCCAACGTCCTGACTTTC. It yields the protein CAISRGAGANVLTF.

This clonotype appeared many times. The chain uses TRBV24-1 and TRBJ2-7; 9 nucleotides align to TRBD1. There are 19 residues in the CDR3. Germline CDR1 is KGHDR and CDR2 is SFDVKD. V shed 12 bases and J 3 bases; nucleotides not matched to a gene: 26. The CDR3 DNA reads as TGTGCCGCCATTAACCTTCCGGGACAGGGATGCCAGGAGGGCTACGAGCAGTACTTC. Protein product: CAAINLPGQGCQEGYEQYF.